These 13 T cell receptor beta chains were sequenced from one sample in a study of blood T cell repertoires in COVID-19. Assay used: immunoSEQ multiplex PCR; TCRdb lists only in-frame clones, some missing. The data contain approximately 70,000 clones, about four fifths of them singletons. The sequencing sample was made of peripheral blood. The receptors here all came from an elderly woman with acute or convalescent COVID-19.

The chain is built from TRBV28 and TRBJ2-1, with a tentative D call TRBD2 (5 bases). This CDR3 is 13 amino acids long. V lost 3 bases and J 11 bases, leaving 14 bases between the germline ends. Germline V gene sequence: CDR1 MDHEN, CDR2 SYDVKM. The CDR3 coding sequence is TGTGCCAGCAGTTTGAGGGCGCGAATAAAGCAGTTCTTC. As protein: CASSLRARIKQFF.

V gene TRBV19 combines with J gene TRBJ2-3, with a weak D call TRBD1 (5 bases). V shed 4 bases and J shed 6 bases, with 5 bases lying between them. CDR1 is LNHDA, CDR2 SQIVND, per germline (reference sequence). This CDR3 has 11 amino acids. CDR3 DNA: TGTGCCAGTAGTACAGGGGATACGCAGTATTTT. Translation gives CASSTGDTQYF.

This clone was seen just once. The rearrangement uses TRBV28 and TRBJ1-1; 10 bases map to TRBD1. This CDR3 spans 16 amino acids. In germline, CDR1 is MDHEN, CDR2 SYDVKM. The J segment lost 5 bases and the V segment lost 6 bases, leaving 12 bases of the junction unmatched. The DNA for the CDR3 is TGTGCCAGCAGACAGCCTCTGACAGGGGGCAGGACTGAAGCTTTCTTT. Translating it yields CASRQPLTGGRTEAFF.

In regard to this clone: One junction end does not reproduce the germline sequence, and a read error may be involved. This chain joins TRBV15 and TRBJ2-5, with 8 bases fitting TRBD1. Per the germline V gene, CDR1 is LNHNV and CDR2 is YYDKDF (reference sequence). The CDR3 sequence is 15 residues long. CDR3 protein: CATNRVSGGVETQYF. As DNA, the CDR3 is TGTGCCACCAACAGAGTTTCAGGGGGCGTCGAGACCCAGTACTTC.

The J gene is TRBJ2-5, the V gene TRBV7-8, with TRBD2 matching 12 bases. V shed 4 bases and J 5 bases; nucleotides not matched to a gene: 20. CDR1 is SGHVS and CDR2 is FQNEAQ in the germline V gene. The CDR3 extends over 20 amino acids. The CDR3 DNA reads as TGTGCCAGCAGCTACCATCGGACTAGCGGGAACCTCCGCACGGGGGAGACCCAGTACTTC. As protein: CASSYHRTSGNLRTGETQYF.

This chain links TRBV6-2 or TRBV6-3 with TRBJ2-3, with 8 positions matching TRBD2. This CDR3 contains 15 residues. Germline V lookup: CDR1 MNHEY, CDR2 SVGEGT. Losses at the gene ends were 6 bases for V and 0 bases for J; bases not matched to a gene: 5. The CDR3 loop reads CASSRLAPSTDTQYF. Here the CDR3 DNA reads TGTGCCAGCAGCCGACTAGCGCCTAGCACAGATACGCAGTATTTT.

The CDR3 DNA follows: TGCGCCAGCAGCTTGGTGGGCGGGAGGACCTACAATGAGCAGTTCTTC. Translating it yields CASSLVGGRTYNEQFF. This chain joins TRBV5-1 and TRBJ2-1; the match to TRBD2 covers 8 bases. V shed 0 bases and J 2 bases; nucleotides not matched to a gene: 4. Germline assignment: CDR1 SGHRS and CDR2 YFSETQ. The CDR3 contains 16 residues.

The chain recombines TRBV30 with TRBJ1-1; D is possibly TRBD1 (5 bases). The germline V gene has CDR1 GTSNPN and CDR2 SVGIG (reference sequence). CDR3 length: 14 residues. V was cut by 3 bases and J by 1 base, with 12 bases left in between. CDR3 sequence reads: CAWSQGGGNTEAFF. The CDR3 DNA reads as TGTGCCTGGAGCCAGGGTGGCGGGAACACTGAAGCTTTCTTT.

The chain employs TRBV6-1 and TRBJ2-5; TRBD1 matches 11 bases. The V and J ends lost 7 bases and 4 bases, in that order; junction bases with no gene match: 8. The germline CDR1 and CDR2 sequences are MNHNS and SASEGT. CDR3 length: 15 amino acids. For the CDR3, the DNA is TGTGCCAGCACGGGGACAGGGGGTTTTACAGAGACCCAGTACTTC. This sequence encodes CASTGTGGFTETQYF.

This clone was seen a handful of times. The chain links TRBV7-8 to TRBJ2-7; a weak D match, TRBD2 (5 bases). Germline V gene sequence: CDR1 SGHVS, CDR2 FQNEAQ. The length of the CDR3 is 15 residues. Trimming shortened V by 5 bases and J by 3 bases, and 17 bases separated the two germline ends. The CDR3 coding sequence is TGTGCCAGCAGCCCTACTAGTCGTTCTATCTACGAGCAGTACTTC. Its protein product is CASSPTSRSIYEQYF.

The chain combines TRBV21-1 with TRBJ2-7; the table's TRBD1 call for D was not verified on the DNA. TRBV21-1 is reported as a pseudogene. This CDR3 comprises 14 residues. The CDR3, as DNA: TGTGCCAGCAGCAAAGCTTGGCAGGCTTACGAGCAGTACTTC. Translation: CASSKAWQAYEQYF.

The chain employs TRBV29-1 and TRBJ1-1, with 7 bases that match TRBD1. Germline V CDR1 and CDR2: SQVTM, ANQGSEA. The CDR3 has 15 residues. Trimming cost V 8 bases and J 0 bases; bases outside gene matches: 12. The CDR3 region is CSPRDRSFVNTEAFF. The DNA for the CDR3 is TGCAGCCCACGGGACAGAAGTTTCGTGAACACTGAAGCTTTCTTT.

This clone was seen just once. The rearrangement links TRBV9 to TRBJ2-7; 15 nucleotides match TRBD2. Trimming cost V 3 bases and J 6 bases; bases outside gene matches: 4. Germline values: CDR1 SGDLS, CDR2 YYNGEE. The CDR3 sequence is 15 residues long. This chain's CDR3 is CASSDQGLAGGEQYF. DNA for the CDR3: TGTGCCAGCAGCGATCAGGGACTAGCGGGAGGCGAGCAGTACTTC.